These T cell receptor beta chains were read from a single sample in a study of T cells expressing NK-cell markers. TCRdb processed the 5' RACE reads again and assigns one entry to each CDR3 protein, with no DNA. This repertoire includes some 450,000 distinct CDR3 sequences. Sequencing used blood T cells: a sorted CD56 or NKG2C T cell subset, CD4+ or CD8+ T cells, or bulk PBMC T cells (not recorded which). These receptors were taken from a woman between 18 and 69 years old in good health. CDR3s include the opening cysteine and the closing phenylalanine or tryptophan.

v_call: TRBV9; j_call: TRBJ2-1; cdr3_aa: CASSVVPEVVYNEQFF
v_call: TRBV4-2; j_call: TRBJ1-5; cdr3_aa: CASSQESSSPQHF
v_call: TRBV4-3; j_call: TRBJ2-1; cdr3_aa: CASSQDSEASFYNEQFF
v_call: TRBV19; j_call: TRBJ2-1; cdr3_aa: CASSIIRSGRASYNEQFF
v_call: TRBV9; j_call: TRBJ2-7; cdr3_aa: CASSVAPGLIDEQYF
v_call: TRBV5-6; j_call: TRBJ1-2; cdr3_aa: CASSLIPGDLWGYTF
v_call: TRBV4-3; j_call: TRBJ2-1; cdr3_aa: CASSQDWVASGNNEQFF
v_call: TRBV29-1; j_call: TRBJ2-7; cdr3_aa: CSGGQGVYEQYF
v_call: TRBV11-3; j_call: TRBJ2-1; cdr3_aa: CASSLDEGGAVEQFF
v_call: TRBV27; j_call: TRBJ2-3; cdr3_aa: CASTRGPTGSRDTQYF
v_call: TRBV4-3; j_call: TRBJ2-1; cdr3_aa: CASSQDMHSSYNEQFF
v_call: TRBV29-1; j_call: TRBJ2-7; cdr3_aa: CSVRTPTYEQYF
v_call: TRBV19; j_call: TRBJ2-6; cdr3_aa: CASTRPQGLVSGANVLTF
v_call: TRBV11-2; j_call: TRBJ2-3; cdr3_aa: CASSLDWASPSTDTQYF
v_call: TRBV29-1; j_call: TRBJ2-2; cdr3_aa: CSVERTSPGELFF
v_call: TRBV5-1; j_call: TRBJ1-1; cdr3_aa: CASSLNRGGNTEAFF
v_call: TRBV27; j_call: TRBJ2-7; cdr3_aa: CASSSPGTPAYEQYF
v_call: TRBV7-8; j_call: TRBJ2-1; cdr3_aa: CASSLASRGGNNEQFF
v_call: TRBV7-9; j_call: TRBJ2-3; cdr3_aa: CASSLRPEVADTQYF
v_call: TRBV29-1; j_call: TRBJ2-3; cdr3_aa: CSVSGGNGDTQYF
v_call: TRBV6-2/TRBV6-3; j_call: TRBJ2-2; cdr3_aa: CASSYSYLGELFF
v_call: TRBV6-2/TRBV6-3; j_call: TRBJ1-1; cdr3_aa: CASSPRQGFSTEAFF
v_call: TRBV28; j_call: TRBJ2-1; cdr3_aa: CASKLVWTSESSSYNEQFF
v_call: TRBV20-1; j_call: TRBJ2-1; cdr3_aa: CSATVSGRAWNEQFF
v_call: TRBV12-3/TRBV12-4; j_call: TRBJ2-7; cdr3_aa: CASSARTSGSHEQYF
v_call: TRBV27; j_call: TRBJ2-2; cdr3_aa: CASSFGELGTGELFF
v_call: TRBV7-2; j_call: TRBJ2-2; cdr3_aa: CASSSIGQGSSTGELFF
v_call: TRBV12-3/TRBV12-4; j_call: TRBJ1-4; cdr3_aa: CASSLDREGDEKLFF
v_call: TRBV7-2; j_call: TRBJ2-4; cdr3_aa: CASASYVTKNIQYF
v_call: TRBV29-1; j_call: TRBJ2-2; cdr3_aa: CSVGLGAGELFF
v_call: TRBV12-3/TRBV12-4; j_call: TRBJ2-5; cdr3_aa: CASSRPGRGETQYF
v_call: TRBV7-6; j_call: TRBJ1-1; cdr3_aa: CASSFTGGAHTEAFF
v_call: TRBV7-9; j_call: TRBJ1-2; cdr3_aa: CASSAQQGTYGYTF
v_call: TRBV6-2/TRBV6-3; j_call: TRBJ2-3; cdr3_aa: CASSYPYVDTQYF
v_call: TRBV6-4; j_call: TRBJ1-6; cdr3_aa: CASSDPTVGGYNSPLHF
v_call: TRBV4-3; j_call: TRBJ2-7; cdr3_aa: CASSRGLADEQYF
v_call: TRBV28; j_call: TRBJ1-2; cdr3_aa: CASSLGRRYGYTF
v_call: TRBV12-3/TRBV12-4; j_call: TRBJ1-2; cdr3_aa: CASSSAQGAGGYTF
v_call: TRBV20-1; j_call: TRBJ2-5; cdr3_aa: CSAPGGQHQETQYF
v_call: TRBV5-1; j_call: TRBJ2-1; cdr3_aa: CASSDGQSSYNEQFF
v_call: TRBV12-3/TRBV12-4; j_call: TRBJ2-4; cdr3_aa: CASSFSSPGNIQYF
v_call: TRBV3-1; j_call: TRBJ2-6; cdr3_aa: CASSPGVSGANVLTF
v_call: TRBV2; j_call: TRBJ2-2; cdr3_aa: CASVGTWGTGELFF
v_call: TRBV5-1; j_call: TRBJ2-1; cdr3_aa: CASSSGTSGGAQFF